Shown below are 16 T cell receptor beta chains from a single sample sequenced in a study of T cell repertoires in cytomegalovirus infection. TCRdb ran MiXCR on the reads and lists one entry per CDR3 protein. The table lists more than 400,000 distinct CDR3 sequences, about 30% of them singletons. Sequencing used PBMCs. All receptors come from a human donor in good health (CMV status not recorded). Some clones in this sample may be carry-over from other donors' samples.

This clonotype was seen only a few times. The chain carries TRBV18 and TRBJ2-7, with unresolved D. Germline CDR1 is KGHSH and CDR2 is LQKENI. This CDR3 is built from 13 residues. Trimming pared 2 bases from V and 3 bases from J, leaving 8 bases between. The CDR3 reads CASSPTAGYEQYF. CDR3 coding DNA: TGTGCCAGCTCACCAACGGCTGGCTACGAGCAGTACTTC.

In its sample, this clonotype was seen many times. CDR3: CASSLGASGSRETQYF. CDR3 bases: TGTGCCAGCAGCTTAGGGGCTAGCGGGAGTCGAGAGACCCAGTACTTC. This chain uses TRBV11-2 with TRBJ2-5; TRBD2 matches 10 bases. The CDR3 is made up of 16 amino acids. Germline V gene lookup returns CDR1 SGHAT and CDR2 FQNNGV. The trim removed 1 base at V and 4 bases at J, leaving 6 bases unmatched.

The J gene is TRBJ1-5, the V gene TRBV19; no firm D call. This CDR3 is built from 13 residues. V was pared by 0 bases and J by 5 bases, with 5 bases between. The germline gives CDR1 LNHDA, CDR2 SQIVND (reference sequence). CDR3 protein: CASSIDSHQPQHF. CDR3 bases: TGTGCCAGTAGTATAGACAGTCATCAGCCCCAGCATTTT.

The chain is built from TRBV19 and TRBJ1-2; 9 bases fit TRBD1. The CDR3 is 15 amino acids. J was trimmed by 3 bases and V by 7 bases; bases with no gene match: 9. CDR1 and CDR2 from the germline V gene are LNHDA and SQIVND (reference sequence). The CDR3 region has the DNA TGTGCCAGTAACCGGGGCGGACAGGGGTACTATGGCTACACCTTC. This translates into CASNRGGQGYYGYTF.

V usage is TRBV27 and J usage is TRBJ2-2; no clear D. V was clipped by 8 bases and J by 6 bases, with 10 bases between them. The germline gives CDR1 MNHEY, CDR2 SMNVEV (reference sequence). The CDR3 is 12 amino acids. The CDR3, as DNA: TGTGCCAGCCGAGAGCTTGCCGGGGAGCTGTTTTTT. As protein: CASRELAGELFF.

The chain recombines TRBV6-5 with TRBJ1-1; maybe TRBD1 (5 bases). The CDR3 spans 16 residues. V was pared by 5 bases and J by 0 bases, with 16 bases between. CDR1 is MNHEY and CDR2 is SVGAGI in the germline V gene. The CDR3 coding sequence is TGTGCCAGCAGTCCGGCAAGGGGCCCTTTGAACACTGAAGCTTTCTTT. Translating gives CASSPARGPLNTEAFF.

V and J are TRBV10-3 and TRBJ2-7, with no clear D. Germline assignment: CDR1 ENHRY and CDR2 SYGVKD. CDR3 length equals 10 residues. The V end lost 5 bases, the J end lost 5 bases, and 4 bases lay between the germline ends. CDR3 bases: TGTGCCATCAGTCCTAACGAGCAGTACTTC. It is translated as CAISPNEQYF.

In its sample, this clonotype was seen many times. The CDR3 loop is CASSHYGGYNEQFF. DNA for the CDR3: TGTGCCAGCAGCCATTATGGGGGTTACAATGAGCAGTTCTTC. The chain is built from TRBV7-3 and TRBJ2-1; D could derive from TRBD1 or TRBD2 (5 bases each). The CDR3 spans 14 residues. Germline V gene sequence: CDR1 SGHTA, CDR2 FQGTGA. V was cut by 5 bases and J by 4 bases, with 12 bases left in between.

This clonotype turned up a few times. The genes are TRBV19 and TRBJ1-2; TRBD1 is a possible D gene (6 bases). Germline values: CDR1 LNHDA, CDR2 SQIVND (reference sequence). The CDR3 is 16 amino acids. Trimming pared 2 bases from V and 5 bases from J, leaving 18 bases between. CDR3 nucleotide sequence: TGTGCCAGTAGTATAAGGACAGCGTCCTTCGAATATGGCTACACCTTC. As protein: CASSIRTASFEYGYTF.

This clonotype was seen ten or more times. V usage is TRBV28 and J usage is TRBJ2-7; D possibly corresponds to TRBD1 (5 bases). CDR1 MDHEN and CDR2 SYDVKM come from the germline V gene. Trimming removed 7 bases at V and 2 bases at J, with 15 bases between. The CDR3 loop spans 14 amino acids. The CDR3 DNA is TGTGCCAGCACTCCTGGGTCAGGGACCTACGAGCAGTACTTC. It is translated as CASTPGSGTYEQYF.

This clonotype was found a few times. J is TRBJ2-3 and V is TRBV6-6; 14 nucleotides match TRBD2. Trimming removed 6 bases from V and 1 base from J; junction bases left unmatched: 9. Germline CDR1 and CDR2: MNHNY and SVGAGI (reference sequence). The CDR3 sequence is 18 residues long. CDR3 residues: CASRIGTSGRWGTDTQYF. The CDR3, as DNA: TGTGCCAGCAGGATCGGGACTAGCGGGAGATGGGGCACAGATACGCAGTATTTT.

V and J are TRBV5-1 and TRBJ2-3; the D gene is possibly TRBD2 (6 bases). This CDR3 is built from 16 residues. V lost 0 bases and J lost 5, with 16 bases in between. Germline CDR1 is SGHRS and CDR2 is YFSETQ. The CDR3 DNA is TGCGCCAGCAGCTTGGTCCCGGGACTTGCGGGAGATACGCAGTATTTT. Residues: CASSLVPGLAGDTQYF.

The chain links TRBV12-5 to TRBJ1-1; possibly TRBD1 for D (6 bases). CDR3 length equals 16 residues. The germline CDR1 and CDR2 sequences are LGHNT and FRNRAP. The V gene lost 5 bases and the J gene lost 0 bases, with 16 bases spanning the gap. The CDR3 sequence: CASGTQPGGLNTEAFF. In DNA form, the CDR3 reads TGTGCTAGTGGTACCCAGCCTGGGGGCCTGAACACTGAAGCTTTCTTT.

The V gene is TRBV10-3, the J gene TRBJ2-2; D is undetermined. Germline-derived CDR1 and CDR2 are ENHRY and SYGVKD. The CDR3 consists of 16 residues. The V end was cut by 4 bases, the J end by 2 bases, with 14 bases between. The CDR3 spells CAISVGRPSNTGELFF. CDR3 bases: TGTGCCATCAGTGTTGGGCGACCTTCAAACACCGGGGAGCTGTTTTTT.

A few counts support this clonotype. The J gene is TRBJ2-3, the V gene TRBV10-1; 8 positions agree with TRBD1. This CDR3 spans 14 amino acids. J was trimmed by 5 bases and V by 4 bases; bases with no gene match: 5. The germline CDR1 and CDR2 sequences are WNHNN and SYGVQD (reference sequence). CDR3: CASSGGQGKDTQYF. The CDR3 bases are TGCGCCAGCAGTGGCGGACAGGGCAAAGATACGCAGTATTTT.

As for this clonotype: A much more abundant neighbour one base away suggests this may be a read error. The rearrangement joins TRBV7-3 to TRBJ2-3; 8 bases map to TRBD1. There are 15 residues in the CDR3. Germline CDR1 SGHTA, CDR2 FQGTGA. CDR3 bases: TGTGCCAACAGCCTCCAGGGACAGGGCACAGATACGCAGTATTTT. Residues: CANSLQGQGTDTQYF.